This is a list of T cell receptor beta chains from one sample in a study of blood T cells in healthy people across ages. TCRdb re-called the 5' RACE reads through MiXCR, storing one row per CDR3 protein. The sample has 550,000 to 750,000 distinct CDR3 sequences; around a fifth are singletons. The sample was blood. These receptors were taken from a man in his sixties or seventies in good health. Both conserved end residues are part of each CDR3. D genes are given only for firm matches. Some rows mark clone size as missing; the rest say once, few, many or name a class of expanded clone.

j_gene,abundance,v_gene,d_gene,CDR3aa,CDR3nt
TRBJ2-2,few,TRBV7-3,TRBD1,CASSYTGGGTGELFF,TGTGCCAGCAGTTACACAGGGGGCGGCACCGGGGAGCTGTTTTTT
TRBJ2-7,few,TRBV20-1,NA,CSALRGALSSYEQYF,TGCAGTGCTCTGAGGGGGGCGTTAAGCTCCTACGAGCAGTACTTC
TRBJ1-6,NA,TRBV7-2,NA,CASSLVEGNSPLHF,TGTGCCAGCAGCTTAGTAGAGGGGAATTCACCCCTCCACTTT
TRBJ1-5,NA,TRBV7-2,NA,CASSLGDFSPQHF,TGTGCCAGCAGCTTAGGGGACTTCAGCCCCCAGCATTTT
TRBJ2-1,NA,TRBV5-5,NA,CASSLRAEQFF,TGTGCCAGCAGCTTACGGGCTGAGCAGTTCTTC
TRBJ1-3,NA,TRBV14,NA,CASSPGQRSGNTIYF,TGTGCCAGCAGCCCCGGACAGCGCTCTGGAAACACCATATATTTT
TRBJ1-6,few,TRBV6-2/TRBV6-3,TRBD1,CASSPGTGVSPLHF,TGTGCCAGCAGTCCCGGGACAGGGGTTTCACCCCTCCACTTT
TRBJ2-7,NA,TRBV6-5,TRBD1,CASARDRRYEQYF,TGTGCCTCCGCCCGGGACAGGAGGTACGAGCAGTACTTC
TRBJ2-2,few,TRBV5-1,TRBD1,CASRGPTGGITGELFF,TGCGCCAGCCGGGGACCGACAGGGGGAATCACCGGGGAGCTGTTTTTT
TRBJ1-1,NA,TRBV6-6,NA,CASSYATANTEAFF,TGTGCCAGCAGTTACGCGACGGCGAACACTGAAGCTTTCTTT
TRBJ2-5,NA,TRBV6-1,NA,CASSEEGGHQETQYF,TGTGCCAGCAGTGAGGAGGGGGGCCATCAAGAGACCCAGTACTTC
TRBJ2-1,NA,TRBV7-9,NA,CASSLHGAAGSSYNEQFF,TGTGCCAGCAGCTTACACGGGGCTGCGGGAAGCTCCTACAATGAGCAGTTCTTC
TRBJ2-2,NA,TRBV6-2/TRBV6-3,NA,CASAGSNTGELFF,TGTGCCAGCGCTGGATCGAACACCGGGGAGCTGTTTTTT
TRBJ2-7,many,TRBV12-3/TRBV12-4,NA,CASSLQGRATEQYF,TGTGCCAGCAGTTTACAGGGGCGGGCAACCGAGCAGTACTTC
TRBJ1-4,few,TRBV7-8,NA,CASSSSGFFEKLFF,TGTGCCAGCAGCTCGTCGGGGTTCTTTGAAAAACTGTTTTTT
TRBJ2-3,NA,TRBV3-1,TRBD2,CASSHRTSGGGTDTQYF,TGTGCCAGCAGCCACCGTACTAGCGGGGGTGGGACAGATACGCAGTATTTT
TRBJ2-5,few,TRBV20-1,NA,CSAETVGKTQYF,TGCAGTGCTGAGACTGTGGGGAAGACCCAGTACTTC
TRBJ2-1,NA,TRBV20-1,NA,CSADSGGINEQFF,TGCAGTGCTGATAGTGGCGGGATCAATGAGCAGTTCTTC
TRBJ2-3,NA,TRBV5-1,TRBD2,CASSLGGAGSSDTQYF,TGCGCCAGCAGCTTGGGCGGAGCGGGGAGCTCAGATACGCAGTATTTT
TRBJ2-1,few,TRBV27,NA,CASGLSGSSYNEQFF,TGTGCCAGCGGCCTCTCCGGATCCTCCTACAATGAGCAGTTCTTC
TRBJ1-5,NA,TRBV20-1,NA,CSAPRGGFSNQPQHF,TGCAGTGCCCCGAGGGGAGGTTTTAGCAATCAGCCCCAGCATTTT
TRBJ2-1,few,TRBV28,NA,CASSLGTVNNEQFF,TGTGCCAGCAGCCTCGGGACGGTGAACAATGAGCAGTTCTTC
TRBJ2-3,few,TRBV27,NA,CASSSLRERRSTDTQYF,TGTGCCAGCAGCAGTTTAAGGGAGCGGAGAAGCACAGATACGCAGTATTTT
TRBJ2-7,NA,TRBV5-6,NA,CASSPGDFYYEQYF,TGTGCCAGCAGCCCTGGGGACTTTTACTACGAGCAGTACTTC
TRBJ2-7,many,TRBV28,NA,CASSLSGANYYEQYF,TGTGCCAGCAGTTTGTCCGGGGCAAATTACTACGAGCAGTACTTC
TRBJ2-3,few,TRBV7-6,TRBD2,CASSLGAGVTTDTQYF,TGTGCCAGCAGCTTAGGAGCGGGGGTGACCACAGATACGCAGTATTTT
TRBJ1-2,few,TRBV6-6,TRBD1,CASRKDGTVDGYTF,TGTGCCAGCAGAAAAGATGGGACAGTGGATGGCTACACCTTC
TRBJ2-7,many,TRBV5-1,NA,CASSLAGRSSYEQYF,TGCGCCAGCAGCTTGGCCGGCAGGAGCTCCTACGAGCAGTACTTC
TRBJ2-3,few,TRBV7-9,TRBD2,CASRRTSGRAPDTQYF,TGTGCCAGCAGACGGACTAGCGGGAGGGCCCCAGATACGCAGTATTTT
TRBJ2-5,NA,TRBV28,NA,CASSSRDTQETQYF,TGTGCCAGCAGTTCCCGGGACACCCAAGAGACCCAGTACTTC
TRBJ2-1,NA,TRBV11-1,NA,CASSNEVEQFF,TGTGCCAGCAGCAATGAGGTTGAGCAGTTCTTC
TRBJ2-7,few,TRBV5-1,TRBD2,CASSLSSGFYEQYF,TGCGCCAGCAGCTTGTCTAGCGGGTTCTACGAGCAGTACTTC
TRBJ2-7,NA,TRBV25-1,TRBD1,CASRRQGKPYEQYF,TGTGCTAGCAGGAGACAGGGGAAGCCCTACGAGCAGTACTTC
TRBJ2-1,NA,TRBV20-1,TRBD2,CSARVSSGTISYNEQFF,TGCAGTGCTAGAGTTAGTAGCGGGACCATCTCCTACAATGAGCAGTTCTTC
TRBJ2-7,NA,TRBV10-2,NA,CASSDLSSGREQYF,TGCGCCAGCAGTGACCTTTCAAGCGGGCGCGAGCAGTACTTC
TRBJ1-1,few,TRBV7-9,TRBD1,CASSRRDRATEAFF,TGTGCCAGCAGCCGCCGGGACAGGGCAACTGAAGCTTTCTTT
TRBJ2-7,NA,TRBV6-6,NA,CASSYSTEGGEQYF,TGTGCCAGCAGTTACTCGACGGAGGGAGGCGAGCAGTACTTC
TRBJ2-7,few,TRBV20-1,TRBD1,CSAKRTGSSYEQYF,TGCAGTGCTAAACGGACAGGGAGCTCCTACGAGCAGTACTTC
TRBJ2-3,NA,TRBV18,NA,CASSPGRLTDTQYF,TGTGCCAGCTCACCGGGACGGCTCACAGATACGCAGTATTTT
TRBJ2-4,few,TRBV5-1,NA,CASSLDSLSGDIQYF,TGCGCCAGCAGCTTGGATAGTCTCAGCGGGGACATCCAGTACTTC
TRBJ2-7,many,TRBV5-1,NA,CASSYSGSRNEQYF,TGCGCCAGCAGCTACTCAGGGTCGAGGAACGAGCAGTACTTC
TRBJ2-1,few,TRBV20-1,NA,CSARKSGRSNEQFF,TGCAGTGCTCGAAAATCCGGGAGAAGCAATGAGCAGTTCTTC
TRBJ1-1,NA,TRBV7-9,NA,CASSLGPRLENTEAFF,TGTGCCAGCAGCTTAGGTCCGAGACTGGAGAACACTGAAGCTTTCTTT
TRBJ2-7,few,TRBV12-3/TRBV12-4,NA,CASSGASYEQYF,TGTGCCAGCAGTGGGGCTTCCTACGAGCAGTACTTC
TRBJ2-6,NA,TRBV5-1,NA,CASSLALSYSISGANVLTF,TGCGCCAGCAGCTTGGCCCTAAGTTACAGCATCTCTGGGGCCAACGTCCTGACTTTC
TRBJ2-3,NA,TRBV7-7,NA,CASSYQQGDTQYF,TGTGCTAGCAGTTACCAACAGGGCGATACGCAGTATTTT
TRBJ2-5,many,TRBV10-3,NA,CAISEFQETQYF,TGTGCCATCAGTGAGTTTCAAGAGACCCAGTACTTC
TRBJ2-1,NA,TRBV2,NA,CASSEGGRRYNEQFF,TGTGCCAGCAGTGAAGGAGGGAGACGCTACAATGAGCAGTTCTTC
TRBJ2-5,few,TRBV18,NA,CASSPSPGASETQYF,TGTGCCAGCTCACCATCCCCCGGGGCTTCGGAGACCCAGTACTTC
TRBJ2-7,NA,TRBV20-1,TRBD2,CSASAEKTSIGYEQYF,TGCAGTGCTAGTGCAGAAAAGACTAGCATTGGCTACGAGCAGTACTTC
TRBJ2-7,NA,TRBV25-1,TRBD1,CASSDPRQGSYEQYF,TGTGCCAGCAGTGACCCGAGACAGGGATCCTACGAGCAGTACTTC
TRBJ2-3,few,TRBV11-2,TRBD2,CASSLGLAGAGPDTQYF,TGTGCCAGCAGCTTAGGACTAGCGGGAGCGGGTCCAGATACGCAGTATTTT
TRBJ2-1,few,TRBV5-4,TRBD2,CASSSVSTTSGRNEQFF,TGTGCCAGCAGCTCCGTTTCGACGACTAGCGGGAGAAATGAGCAGTTCTTC